The next 23 T cell receptor beta chains were all read from a single sample in a study of blood T cell repertoires in COVID-19. Here immunoSEQ multiplex PCR was the method, and the copy in TCRdb shows in-frame clones only, minus some. The sample lists approximately 68,000 clones; about 89% were seen once. The sequencing input was peripheral blood. Receptors were obtained from an older woman with acute or convalescent COVID-19.

The V gene is TRBV2, the J gene TRBJ2-1; TRBD2 aligns across 15 bases. The CDR3 is 16 residues long. Germline CDR1 reads SNHLY; CDR2 reads FYNNEI. The V and J ends lost 6 bases and 4 bases, in that order; junction bases with no gene match: 4. The CDR3 loop reads CASRSGTSGGYNEQFF. CDR3 DNA sequence: TGTGCCAGCAGGTCCGGGACTAGCGGGGGGTACAATGAGCAGTTCTTC.

V and J are TRBV29-1 and TRBJ2-7; 11 nucleotides agree with TRBD1. The length of the CDR3 is 13 residues. The germline V gene encodes CDR1 SQVTM and CDR2 ANQGSEA. V lost 6 bases and J lost 4; bases outside the gene matches: 5. CDR3 bases: TGCAGCGTCAGAGGACAGGGGGCTTACGAGCAGTACTTC. It is translated as CSVRGQGAYEQYF.

J is TRBJ2-5 and V is TRBV7-7; the match to TRBD2 covers 10 bases. The J segment lost 1 base and the V segment lost 2 bases, leaving 1 base of the junction unmatched. Looked up from germline, CDR1 is SSHAT and CDR2 is FNYEAQ (reference sequence). The CDR3 loop spans 15 amino acids. The CDR3 region is CASSLSSGGQETQYF. The CDR3 DNA reads as TGTGCCAGCAGCTTATCTAGCGGGGGCCAAGAGACCCAGTACTTC.

The rearrangement links TRBV5-6 to TRBJ1-4, with 7 positions matching TRBD1. In germline, CDR1 is SGHDT, CDR2 YYEEEE. The CDR3 contains 17 residues. The trim removed 2 bases at V and 4 bases at J, leaving 11 bases unmatched. CDR3 bases: TGTGCCAGCAGCTTTAACGGACAGGTGCAACTTAATGAAAAACTGTTTTTT. Translating gives CASSFNGQVQLNEKLFF.

V and J are TRBV5-1 and TRBJ2-3; 11 positions agree with TRBD2. V lost 0 bases to trimming and J lost 0 bases; unmatched junction nucleotides: 3. The germline V gene encodes CDR1 SGHRS and CDR2 YFSETQ. The CDR3 spans 17 residues. The CDR3 region is CASSLGLAGTSTDTQYF. DNA for the CDR3: TGCGCCAGCAGCTTGGGACTAGCGGGGACTAGCACAGATACGCAGTATTTT.

The chain combines TRBV6-5 with TRBJ1-6; TRBD1 matches at 8 bases. V shed 7 bases, J shed 7 bases, and the junction held 6 bases outside the gene matches. Germline values: CDR1 MNHEY, CDR2 SVGAGI. The CDR3 is 14 residues long. As DNA, the CDR3 is TGTGCCAGCACCTCGGGACAGGAAAATTCACCCCTCCACTTT. It codes for CASTSGQENSPLHF.

V and J are TRBV7-9 and TRBJ2-5; a weak D match, TRBD1 (5 bases). V lost 4 bases and J lost 3, with 15 bases in between. The CDR3 sequence is 15 residues long. CDR1 is SEHNR and CDR2 is FQNEAQ in the germline V gene (reference sequence). The DNA for the CDR3 is TGTGCCAGCAGCTCCATAGGGGCTGAGGAAGAGACCCAGTACTTC. This encodes CASSSIGAEEETQYF.

The chain employs TRBV19 and TRBJ1-1; D possibly corresponds to TRBD1 (5 bases). Trimming shortened V by 5 bases and J by 4 bases, and 14 bases separated the two germline ends. This CDR3 contains 14 residues. CDR1 and CDR2 (germline): LNHDA, SQIVND (reference sequence). The CDR3 loop is CASSSRTRTTEAFF. CDR3 in DNA: TGTGCCAGTAGTTCAAGGACACGCACCACTGAAGCTTTCTTT.

The chain uses TRBV9 and TRBJ2-2; the match to TRBD2 covers 9 bases. The length of the CDR3 is 17 residues. The germline CDR1 and CDR2 sequences are SGDLS and YYNGEE. The V gene end was trimmed by 6 bases and the J gene end by 6 bases; junction bases not matched to a gene: 15. The CDR3 coding sequence is TGTGCCAGCACCCACTCAGCGGGGGGCCCCCTAGCCGGGGAGCTGTTTTTT. Its protein is CASTHSAGGPLAGELFF.

This clone has only a few counts. CDR3 in amino acids: CASTDRGLVGTEAFF. Written as DNA, the CDR3 is TGTGCCAGCACGGACAGGGGGCTAGTAGGGACTGAAGCTTTCTTT. The rearrangement joins TRBV6-5 to TRBJ1-1, with TRBD1 identical over 11 bases. Per the germline V gene, CDR1 is MNHEY and CDR2 is SVGAGI. The V gene end was trimmed by 7 bases and the J gene end by 5 bases; junction bases not matched to a gene: 9. The CDR3 contains 15 residues.

This rearrangement joins TRBV3-1 (or the pseudogene TRBV3-2) to TRBJ1-4, with D uncertain. The CDR3 contains 13 residues. CDR1 and CDR2 (germline): LGHDT, YNNKEL (reference sequence). Trimming cost V 4 bases and J 7 bases, with 10 bases left between them. The CDR3 region has the DNA TGTGCCAGCAGCCCACATGCGGCTGAAAAACTGTTTTTT. This encodes CASSPHAAEKLFF.

The chain couples TRBV4-1 to TRBJ2-3, with D maybe TRBD2 (5 bases). Looked up from germline, CDR1 is MGHRA and CDR2 is YSYEKL. There are 16 residues in the CDR3. The V end was cut by 6 bases, the J end by 0 bases, with 16 bases between. CDR3 DNA: TGCGCCAGCAGTCCGGACGGGGAGCCTAGCACAGATACGCAGTATTTT. It is translated as CASSPDGEPSTDTQYF.

This clone was seen only a few times. This chain joins TRBV24-1 and TRBJ1-2, with D possibly being TRBD1 (5 bases). The CDR3 length is 15 residues. The V gene's germline CDR1 is KGHDR and CDR2 SFDVKD. V was trimmed by 2 bases and J by 5 bases, leaving 14 bases between them. The CDR3 spells CATSDSRVREYGYTF. The DNA for the CDR3 is TGTGCCACCAGTGATTCTCGGGTCAGGGAATATGGCTACACCTTC.

This CDR3 is CASSLGQVQNEQYF. CDR3 in DNA: TGCGCCAGCAGCTTGGGTCAGGTGCAAAACGAGCAGTACTTC. The chain couples TRBV5-1 to TRBJ2-7, with no clear D. The CDR3 has 14 amino acids. The germline V gene has CDR1 SGHRS and CDR2 YFSETQ. V was clipped by 0 bases and J by 5 bases, with 12 bases between them.

V and J are TRBV14 and TRBJ2-7; TRBD1 aligns across 11 bases. Trimming at V came to 6 bases and at J to 4 bases, leaving 11 bases not matched to a gene. The CDR3 runs 16 residues. CDR1 SGHDN and CDR2 FVKESK come from the germline V gene. CDR3 residues: CASSVRGGTGGYEQYF. The CDR3 nucleotides are TGTGCCAGCAGTGTAAGAGGTGGGACAGGGGGATACGAGCAGTACTTC.

The J gene is TRBJ2-1, the V gene TRBV6-5; 9 nucleotides line up with TRBD2. The CDR3 has 15 amino acids. From germline, CDR1 is MNHEY and CDR2 SVGAGI. After removal of 0 bases from V and 7 bases from J, the junction contained 4 bases not matched to a gene. CDR3 bases: TGTGCCAGCAGTTACTCTGGCGGGGGGGCAAATGAGCAGTTCTTC. The encoded protein is CASSYSGGGANEQFF.

The chain has TRBV15 and TRBJ1-1, with D uncertain. Germline assignment: CDR1 LNHNV and CDR2 YYDKDF (reference sequence). The CDR3 covers 14 residues. V lost 4 bases and J 11 bases, leaving 20 bases between the germline ends. The CDR3 protein is CATSMSPRAGEAFF. The DNA for the CDR3 is TGTGCCACCAGCATGTCCCCCCGTGCGGGAGAGGCTTTCTTT.

This clone is a singleton in its sample. The CDR3 is CASSSQDTSPLHF. The CDR3 DNA follows: TGTGCCAGCAGCTCCCAAGACACCTCACCCCTCCACTTT. The V gene is TRBV7-9, the J gene TRBJ1-6, with D uncertain. The length of the CDR3 is 13 residues. V lost 4 bases and J 10 bases, leaving 11 bases between the germline ends. In germline, CDR1 is SEHNR, CDR2 FQNEAQ (reference sequence).

The chain couples TRBV7-2 to TRBJ2-2; D might be TRBD2 (7 bases). Trimming took 0 bases from V and 5 from J, leaving 10 bases between them. Germline V gene data show CDR1 as SGHTA and CDR2 as FQGNSA. The CDR3 is made up of 15 amino acids. CDR3 in amino acids: CASSLARGATGELFF. In DNA form, the CDR3 reads TGTGCCAGCAGCTTAGCCCGGGGGGCGACCGGGGAGCTGTTTTTT.

This chain joins TRBV12-3 or TRBV12-4 and TRBJ1-5; TRBD1 aligns across 8 bases. Unmatched junction bases numbered 5, after V lost 4 bases and J lost 9 bases. The CDR3 has 13 residues. CDR3 amino acids: CASSSRGLGPQHF. Written as DNA, the CDR3 is TGTGCCAGCAGTTCCAGGGGGCTGGGGCCCCAGCATTTT.

To note about this clone: Other DNA sequences of this sample code for an identical CDR3. This rearrangement joins TRBV19 to TRBJ2-5; 8 bases are shared with TRBD2. This CDR3 is built from 14 residues. Germline V gene sequence: CDR1 LNHDA, CDR2 SQIVND (reference sequence). The ends lost 7 bases at V and 2 bases at J; junction bases unmatched: 6. CDR3 coding DNA: TGTGCCAGTAAGGGTAGCGGGGATCAAGAGACCCAGTACTTC. Amino acids: CASKGSGDQETQYF.

The rearrangement uses TRBV6-1 and TRBJ2-5, with D possibly matching TRBD1 (8 bases). Deletions cut 1 base from V and 4 bases from J, with 10 bases between. The length of the CDR3 is 14 residues. Germline-derived CDR1 and CDR2 are MNHNS and SASEGT. The CDR3 loop reads CASSEDRGGETQYF. The CDR3 DNA follows: TGTGCCAGCAGTGAAGACAGGGGGGGAGAGACCCAGTACTTC.

This clone occurred a few times. The V gene is TRBV5-1, the J gene TRBJ2-1; 13 nucleotides align to TRBD2. CDR3 length equals 14 residues. The J segment lost 7 bases and the V segment lost 4 bases, leaving 2 bases of the junction unmatched. Germline lookup yields CDR1 SGHRS and CDR2 YFSETQ. The CDR3 sequence is CASSEGLAGNEQFF. CDR3 bases: TGCGCCAGCAGCGAGGGACTAGCGGGGAATGAGCAGTTCTTC. The complete variable domain, with remaining parts taken from reference TRBV5-1 and TRBJ2-1, reads KAGVTQTPRYLIKTRGQQVTLSCSPISGHRSVSWYQQTPGQGLQFLFEYFSETQRNKGNFPGRFSGRQFSNSRSEMNVSTLELGDSALYLCASSEGLAGNEQFFGPGTRLTVL.